The 15 T cell receptor beta chains given below trace back to one sample, sequenced in a study of regulatory T cells in long-lasting Graves disease. As to time point: newly diagnosed GD, antithyroid drugs for less than 3 months. Isolated PBMC RNA provided the starting material for the TCR library. Arm-PCR with iRepertoire HTBI primers amplified the CDR3 regions for these TCR beta libraries. TCRdb reprocessed the multiplex PCR reads via MiXCR and lists one record per CDR3 protein. The sample shows hundreds of thousands of distinct CDR3 sequences, around 15% of them seen only once. The data were also submitted as part of a second study, on T cells in Graves' hyperthyroidism and ophthalmopathy.

Here the sequenced sample was peripheral blood mononuclear cells (PBMCs), taken at new diagnosis, from a patient treated with antithyroid drugs. The receptor set was obtained from a woman aged 25-40 years with Graves disease.

The rearrangement uses TRBV7-2 and TRBJ1-1; the D is unclear. The germline V gene encodes CDR1 SGHTA and CDR2 FQGNSA. V was clipped by 4 bases and J by 7 bases, with 16 bases between them. The CDR3 sequence is 14 residues long. The CDR3 region is CASSSQALTGEAFF. The CDR3 bases are TGTGCCAGCAGCTCCCAAGCGTTGACGGGTGAAGCTTTCTTT.

This clonotype has a count of ten or more. The V and J genes are TRBV7-8 and TRBJ2-5; D might be TRBD2 (6 bases). CDR1 is SGHVS and CDR2 is FQNEAQ in the germline V gene. V gave up 3 bases and J gave up 5 bases, with 13 bases separating them. CDR3 length: 14 amino acids. This CDR3 is CASSFGTAWETQYF. DNA for the CDR3: TGTGCCAGCAGCTTCGGGACTGCCTGGGAGACCCAGTACTTC.

This clonotype was seen a handful of times. This chain connects TRBV18 to TRBJ1-3, with no clear D. The CDR3 has 15 amino acids. The V and J ends lost 3 bases and 3 bases respectively, with 12 bases between them. Germline CDR1 reads KGHSH; CDR2 reads LQKENI. The CDR3, as DNA: TGTGCCAGCTCACCGGGAGTTAGTTTTGGAAACACCATATATTTT. Its protein is CASSPGVSFGNTIYF.

This clonotype has ten or more counts. The chain has TRBV3-1 and TRBJ1-5; D not certain. The germline gives CDR1 LGHDT, CDR2 YNNKEL (reference sequence). The CDR3 contains 15 residues. With 1 base removed from V and 4 bases from J, the gap between germline ends came to 11 bases. CDR3 loop: CASSQGGSRNQPQHF. The CDR3 DNA is TGTGCCAGCAGCCAAGGGGGTTCTAGGAATCAGCCCCAGCATTTT.

This clonotype has ten or more counts. This is likely a read error, given that the CDR3 carries no conserved phenylalanine or tryptophan at its end. The DNA is left out, because the CDR3 cannot be placed on it with certainty; the CDR3 is given as TCRdb lists it. The chain combines TRBV28 with TRBJ2-7; the table's D gene call, TRBD1, was not cross checked with the DNA. Germline-derived CDR1 and CDR2 are MDHEN and SYDVKM. The CDR3 extends over 13 residues, inclusive of both ends. Here the CDR3 reads CASRQTMTGQGSL.

This clonotype was detected many times. The V and J genes are TRBV6-1 and TRBJ2-7; 9 nucleotides agree with TRBD2. The germline CDR1 and CDR2 sequences are MNHNS and SASEGT. The ends lost 7 bases at V and 4 bases at J; junction bases unmatched: 11. This CDR3 is 15 amino acids long. The CDR3 protein is CASTLYSGSSYEQYF. CDR3 DNA: TGTGCCAGCACCCTGTATAGCGGGAGTAGTTACGAGCAGTACTTC.

This clonotype was seen a handful of times. The rearrangement uses TRBV30 and TRBJ1-2; D gene unclear. Trimming took off 0 bases at V and 5 bases at J, with 10 bases between the two ends. There are 13 residues in the CDR3. Germline V gene sequence: CDR1 GTSNPN, CDR2 SVGIG (reference sequence). CDR3 nucleotide sequence: TGTGCCTGGAGTGTGACTAATAATTATGGCTACACCTTC. Protein: CAWSVTNNYGYTF.

The DNA of the CDR3 is TGTGCCATTCTAGCGGGAGCGAACACCGGGGAGCTGTTTTTT. Amino acid sequence: CAILAGANTGELFF. V gene TRBV10-3 combines with J gene TRBJ2-2, with 10 bases fitting TRBD2. This CDR3 spans 14 amino acids. The V gene's germline CDR1 is ENHRY and CDR2 SYGVKD. Germline trimming cut 9 bases from V and 0 bases from J; bases unmatched to any gene: 1.

This clonotype was counted at least ten times. The chain uses TRBV11-2 and TRBJ1-1; D gene uncertain. Trimming took off 0 bases at V and 1 base at J, with 15 bases between the two ends. CDR1 and CDR2 (germline): SGHAT, FQNNGV. This CDR3 has 17 amino acids. The CDR3 loop reads CASSLDGWGLSNTEAFF. In DNA form, the CDR3 reads TGTGCCAGCAGCTTAGATGGATGGGGATTATCGAACACTGAAGCTTTCTTT.

This clonotype came up many times. The V and J genes are TRBV2 and TRBJ1-5; no reliable D call. V lost 8 bases to trimming and J lost 1 base, with 9 bases between them. CDR3 length: 13 residues. CDR1 SNHLY and CDR2 FYNNEI come from the germline V gene. The CDR3: CASGRESNQPQHF. CDR3 bases: TGTGCCAGCGGCCGGGAAAGCAATCAGCCCCAGCATTTT.

This clonotype was found many times. The chain couples TRBV29-1 to TRBJ2-1; 12 nucleotides align to TRBD2. Germline V gene sequence: CDR1 SQVTM, CDR2 ANQGSEA. The length of the CDR3 is 14 residues. J lost 10 bases, V lost 4 bases, and 8 bases had no gene match. The CDR3 nucleotides are TGCAGCGTTGCCTCTAGCGGGAGGGCGGGGGAGCAGTTCTTC. It translates to CSVASSGRAGEQFF.

The rearrangement joins TRBV5-1 to TRBJ1-3, with a possible D match to TRBD1 (6 bases). Germline V gives CDR1 SGHRS, CDR2 YFSETQ. Trimming stripped 4 bases from V and 1 base from J, with 21 bases between. The CDR3 consists of 18 residues. CDR3: CASSVGGGPRGSGNTIYF. In DNA, the CDR3 is TGCGCCAGCAGCGTCGGCGGGGGGCCCCGAGGGTCTGGAAACACCATATATTTT. The variable domain in full, completed from reference TRBV5-1 and TRBJ1-3, reads KAGVTQTPRYLIKTRGQQVTLSCSPISGHRSVSWYQQTPGQGLQFLFEYFSETQRNKGNFPGRFSGRQFSNSRSEMNVSTLELGDSALYLCASSVGGGPRGSGNTIYFGEGSWLTVV.

V gene TRBV28 combines with J gene TRBJ1-2, with D possibly matching TRBD1 (5 bases). V was cut by 2 bases and J by 4 bases, with 14 bases left in between. Germline CDR1 is MDHEN and CDR2 is SYDVKM. CDR3 length: 15 residues. For the CDR3, the DNA is TGTGCCAGCAGTTTAATCCCAGGGATGACCTATGGCTACACCTTC. Protein: CASSLIPGMTYGYTF.

This chain joins TRBV5-5 and TRBJ1-5; D is undetermined. Between the trimmed V and J ends, which lost 4 bases and 0 bases, there was a span of 14 bases. The germline V gene encodes CDR1 SGHKS and CDR2 YYEKEE (reference sequence). This CDR3 region has 16 residues. The CDR3: CASSLVPTYSNQPQHF. CDR3 bases: TGTGCCAGCAGCCTAGTCCCTACCTATAGCAATCAGCCCCAGCATTTT.

The chain has TRBV30 and TRBJ2-3; D gene unclear. Germline-derived CDR1 and CDR2 are GTSNPN and SVGIG (reference sequence). V was trimmed by 4 bases and J by 6 bases, leaving 8 bases between them. The CDR3 is made up of 11 amino acids. The DNA for the CDR3 is TGTGCCTGGATGTGGTGGGATACGCAGTATTTT. Its translation: CAWMWWDTQYF.